These 6 T cell receptor beta chains originate from one sample sequenced in a study of T cells after yellow fever vaccination. TCRdb re-analysed the 5' RACE reads in MiXCR, keeping a single row per CDR3 protein. This table holds about 320,000 distinct CDR3 sequences, around 10% found once. Sequences were derived from CD4+ T cells sorted from PBMCs, sampled 45 days after the yellow fever booster vaccination. All receptors come from a man in his late teens or twenties who received the YFV17D yellow fever vaccine.

V gene TRBV4-3 combines with J gene TRBJ2-3, with D possibly matching TRBD2 (6 bases). V dropped 1 base and J dropped 2 bases, with 7 bases sitting between them. The CDR3 covers 14 residues. Per the germline V gene, CDR1 is LGHNA and CDR2 is YSLEER. The CDR3 loop is CASSQGLDTDTQYF. CDR3 DNA: TGCGCCAGCAGCCAAGGACTAGACACAGATACGCAGTATTTT.

The V and J genes are TRBV5-5 and TRBJ1-2; TRBD1 aligns across 8 bases. The CDR3 runs 12 residues. CDR1 is SGHKS and CDR2 is YYEKEE in the germline V gene (reference sequence). The ends lost 4 bases at V and 11 bases at J; junction bases unmatched: 7. CDR3 loop: CASSPADRDYTF. CDR3 nucleotides: TGTGCCAGCAGCCCGGCGGACAGGGATTACACCTTC.

This clonotype showed up many times. This chain joins TRBV7-9 and TRBJ1-1; possibly TRBD1 for D (6 bases). CDR1 SEHNR and CDR2 FQNEAQ come from the germline V gene (reference sequence). V was pared by 2 bases and J by 4 bases, with 11 bases between. CDR3 size: 14 residues. The CDR3 here is CASSLRVGGTEAFF. CDR3 DNA sequence: TGTGCCAGCAGCTTAAGGGTAGGGGGCACTGAAGCTTTCTTT.

This clonotype has at least ten counts. This rearrangement joins TRBV2 to TRBJ2-7; maybe TRBD1 (6 bases). V was cut by 7 bases and J by 0 bases, with 19 bases left in between. The germline V gene has CDR1 SNHLY and CDR2 FYNNEI. The CDR3 is 16 amino acids. CDR3 region: CASTFGQGTSSYEQYF. CDR3 bases: TGTGCCAGCACCTTCGGGCAGGGGACGAGCTCCTACGAGCAGTACTTC.

This chain joins TRBV29-1 and TRBJ1-5; D might be TRBD1 (5 bases). V shed 4 bases and J shed 2 bases, with 9 bases lying between them. Per germline, CDR1 SQVTM and CDR2 ANQGSEA. The CDR3 extends over 13 amino acids. The CDR3 bases are TGCAGCGTTGGGGGGGAGGGCAATCAGCCCCAGCATTTT. Translated, it gives CSVGGEGNQPQHF.

The CDR3 DNA sequence: TGTGCCAGCAGTGGGACGGCGAGTGAAGCTTTCTTT. Protein product: CASSGTASEAFF. The rearrangement uses TRBV6-5 and TRBJ1-1; tentative D call: TRBD1 (5 bases). With 5 bases removed from V and 7 bases from J, the gap between germline ends came to 11 bases. CDR1 and CDR2 (germline): MNHEY, SVGAGI. This CDR3 has 12 amino acids.